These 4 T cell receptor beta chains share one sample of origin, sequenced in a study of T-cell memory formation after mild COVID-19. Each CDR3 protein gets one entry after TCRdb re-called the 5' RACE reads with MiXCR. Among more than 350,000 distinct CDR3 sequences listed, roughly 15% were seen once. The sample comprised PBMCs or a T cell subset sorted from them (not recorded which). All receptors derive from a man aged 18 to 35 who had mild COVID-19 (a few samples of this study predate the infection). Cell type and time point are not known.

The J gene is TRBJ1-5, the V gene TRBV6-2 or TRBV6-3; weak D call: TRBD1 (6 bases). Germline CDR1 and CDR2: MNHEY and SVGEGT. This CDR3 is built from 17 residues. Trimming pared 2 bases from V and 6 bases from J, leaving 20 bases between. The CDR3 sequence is CASSYEFGAGDFQPQHF. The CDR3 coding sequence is TGTGCCAGCAGTTACGAGTTTGGGGCAGGGGACTTTCAGCCCCAGCATTTT.

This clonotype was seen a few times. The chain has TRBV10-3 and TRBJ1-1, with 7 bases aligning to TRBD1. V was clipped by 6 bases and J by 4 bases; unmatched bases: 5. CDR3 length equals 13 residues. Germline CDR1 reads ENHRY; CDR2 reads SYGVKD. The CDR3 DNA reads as TGTGCCATCAGGAGAACAGGGGCCACTGAAGCTTTCTTT. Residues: CAIRRTGATEAFF.

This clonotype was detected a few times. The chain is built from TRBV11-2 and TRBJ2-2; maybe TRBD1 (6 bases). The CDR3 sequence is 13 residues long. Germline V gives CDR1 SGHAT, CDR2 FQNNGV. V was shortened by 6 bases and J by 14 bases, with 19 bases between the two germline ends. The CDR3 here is CASSLAGAGRLFF. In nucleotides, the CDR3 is TGTGCCAGCAGTTTGGCAGGGGCTGGTCGCCTGTTTTTT.

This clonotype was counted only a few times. The CDR3 DNA reads as TGCGCCAGCAGCGAATTAGAGAGTGCAACTAATGAAAAACTGTTTTTT. Its translation: CASSELESATNEKLFF. The chain uses TRBV5-1 and TRBJ1-4; D is uncertain. The CDR3 runs 16 residues. Trimming took off 4 bases at V and 0 bases at J, with 13 bases between the two ends. Per germline, CDR1 SGHRS and CDR2 YFSETQ.